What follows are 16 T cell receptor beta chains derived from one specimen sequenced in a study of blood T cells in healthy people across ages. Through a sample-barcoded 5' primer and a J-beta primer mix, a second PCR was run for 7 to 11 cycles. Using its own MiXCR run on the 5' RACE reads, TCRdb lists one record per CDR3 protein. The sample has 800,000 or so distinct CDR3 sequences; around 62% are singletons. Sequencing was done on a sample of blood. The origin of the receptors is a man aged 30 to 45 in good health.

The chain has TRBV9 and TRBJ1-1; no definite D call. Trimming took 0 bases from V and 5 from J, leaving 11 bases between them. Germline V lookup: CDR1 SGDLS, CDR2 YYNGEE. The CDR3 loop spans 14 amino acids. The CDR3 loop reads CASSVGGFGTEAFF. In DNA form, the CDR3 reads TGTGCCAGCAGCGTAGGGGGTTTTGGGACTGAAGCTTTCTTT.

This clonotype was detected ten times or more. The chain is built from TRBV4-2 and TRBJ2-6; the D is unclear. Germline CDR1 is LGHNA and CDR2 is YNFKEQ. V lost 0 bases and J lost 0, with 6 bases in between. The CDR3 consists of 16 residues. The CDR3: CASSQDLGSGANVLTF. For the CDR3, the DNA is TGTGCCAGCAGCCAAGATCTGGGCTCTGGGGCCAACGTCCTGACTTTC.

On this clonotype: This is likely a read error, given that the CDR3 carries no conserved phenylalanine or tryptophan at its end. CDR3 residues: CATSDQRSTDTQYS. Written as DNA, the CDR3 is TGTGCCACCAGTGATCAGCGGAGCACAGATACGCAGTATTCT. The rearrangement uses TRBV24-1 and TRBJ2-3; tentative D call: TRBD2 (5 bases). V was clipped by 3 bases and J by 0 bases, with 6 bases between them. This CDR3 is 14 amino acids long. CDR1 and CDR2 from the germline V gene are KGHDR and SFDVKD.

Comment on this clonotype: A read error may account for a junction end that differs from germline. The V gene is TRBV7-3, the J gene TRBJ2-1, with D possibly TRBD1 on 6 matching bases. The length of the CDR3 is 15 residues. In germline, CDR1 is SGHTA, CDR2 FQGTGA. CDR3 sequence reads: CASSFDTGYGNEQFF. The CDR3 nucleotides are TGCGCCAGCAGCTTTGATACAGGGTACGGCAATGAGCAGTTCTTC.

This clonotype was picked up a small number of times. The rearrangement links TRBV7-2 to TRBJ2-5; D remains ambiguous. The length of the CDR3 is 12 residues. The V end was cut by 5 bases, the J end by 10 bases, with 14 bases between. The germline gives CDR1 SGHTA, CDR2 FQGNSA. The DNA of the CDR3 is TGTGCCAGCAGCCCCCCAGTAGACGGCCAGTACTTC. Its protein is CASSPPVDGQYF.

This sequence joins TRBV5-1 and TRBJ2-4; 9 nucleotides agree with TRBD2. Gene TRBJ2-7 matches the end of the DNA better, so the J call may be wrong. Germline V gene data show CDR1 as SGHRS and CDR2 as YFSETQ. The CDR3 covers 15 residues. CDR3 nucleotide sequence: TGCGCCAGCAGCTTGGGACTAGCGGCCAACTACGAGCAGTACTTC. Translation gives CASSLGLAANYEQYF.

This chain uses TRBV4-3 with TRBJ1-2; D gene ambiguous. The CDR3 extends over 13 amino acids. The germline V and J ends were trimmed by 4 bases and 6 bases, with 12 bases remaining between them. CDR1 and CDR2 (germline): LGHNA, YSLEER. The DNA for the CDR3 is TGCGCCAGCAGCCCCTCTGGCGCAGATGGCTACACCTTC. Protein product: CASSPSGADGYTF.

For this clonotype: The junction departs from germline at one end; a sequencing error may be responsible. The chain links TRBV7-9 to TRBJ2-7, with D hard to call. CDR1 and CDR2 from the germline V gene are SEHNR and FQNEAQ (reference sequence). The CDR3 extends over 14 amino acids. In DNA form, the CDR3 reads TGTACCAGCAGCTTTAGTCGTTCTGACTACGAGCAGTACTTC. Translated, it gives CTSSFSRSDYEQYF.

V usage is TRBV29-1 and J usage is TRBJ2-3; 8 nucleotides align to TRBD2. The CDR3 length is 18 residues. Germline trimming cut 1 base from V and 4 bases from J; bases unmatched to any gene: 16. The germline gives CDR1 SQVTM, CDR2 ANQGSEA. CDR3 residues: CSVEGGGSRGFPPDTQYF. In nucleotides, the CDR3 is TGCAGCGTTGAAGGCGGGGGGTCTCGGGGTTTTCCCCCAGATACGCAGTATTTT.

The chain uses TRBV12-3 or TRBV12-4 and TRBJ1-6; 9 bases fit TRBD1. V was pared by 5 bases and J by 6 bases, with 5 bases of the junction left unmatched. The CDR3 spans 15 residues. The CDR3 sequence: CASSPGTGSNSPLHF. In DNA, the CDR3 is TGTGCCAGCAGTCCGGGGACAGGGTCTAATTCACCCCTCCACTTT.

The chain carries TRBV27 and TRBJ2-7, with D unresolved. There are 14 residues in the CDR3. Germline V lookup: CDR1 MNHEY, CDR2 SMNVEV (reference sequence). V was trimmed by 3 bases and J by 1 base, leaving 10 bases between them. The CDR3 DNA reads TGTGCCAGCAGTTTGTTCGAAGGGTCCTACGAGCAGTACTTC. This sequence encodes CASSLFEGSYEQYF.

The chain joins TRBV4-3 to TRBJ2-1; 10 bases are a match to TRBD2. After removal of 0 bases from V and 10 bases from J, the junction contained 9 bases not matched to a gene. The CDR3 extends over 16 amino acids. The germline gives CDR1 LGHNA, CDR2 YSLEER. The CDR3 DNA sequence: TGCGCCAGCAGCCAAGATCACAGCGGGGGGGCCTCAGAGCAGTTCTTC. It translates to CASSQDHSGGASEQFF.

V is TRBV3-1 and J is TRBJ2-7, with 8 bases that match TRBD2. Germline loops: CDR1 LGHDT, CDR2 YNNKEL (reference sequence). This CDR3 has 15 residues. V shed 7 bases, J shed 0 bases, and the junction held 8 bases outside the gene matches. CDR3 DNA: TGTGCCAGCATCGGTTTAGCGGGGAGCTCCTACGAGCAGTACTTC. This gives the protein CASIGLAGSSYEQYF.

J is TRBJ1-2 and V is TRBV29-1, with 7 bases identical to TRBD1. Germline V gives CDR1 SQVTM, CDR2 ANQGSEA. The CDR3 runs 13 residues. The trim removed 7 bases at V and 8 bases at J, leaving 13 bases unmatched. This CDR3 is CSAPGQPPGGYTF. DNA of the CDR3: TGCAGCGCTCCGGGACAGCCTCCCGGGGGCTACACCTTC.

CDR3 nucleotides: TGTGCCAGCAGCCGACGAAGAACAGAGCATTCCTCCTACGAGCAGTACTTC. Translating gives CASSRRRTEHSSYEQYF. The chain is built from TRBV3-1 and TRBJ2-1, with D hard to call. TRBJ2-7 matches the DNA end more closely, so the J call is doubtful. The germline V gene encodes CDR1 LGHDT and CDR2 YNNKEL (reference sequence). This CDR3 contains 17 residues.

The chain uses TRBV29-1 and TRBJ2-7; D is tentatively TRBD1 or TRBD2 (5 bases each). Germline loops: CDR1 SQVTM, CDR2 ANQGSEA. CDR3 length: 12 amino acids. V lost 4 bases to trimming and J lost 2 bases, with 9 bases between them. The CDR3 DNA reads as TGCAGCGTTGTGAGGGGCACCTACGAGCAGTACTTC. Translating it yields CSVVRGTYEQYF.